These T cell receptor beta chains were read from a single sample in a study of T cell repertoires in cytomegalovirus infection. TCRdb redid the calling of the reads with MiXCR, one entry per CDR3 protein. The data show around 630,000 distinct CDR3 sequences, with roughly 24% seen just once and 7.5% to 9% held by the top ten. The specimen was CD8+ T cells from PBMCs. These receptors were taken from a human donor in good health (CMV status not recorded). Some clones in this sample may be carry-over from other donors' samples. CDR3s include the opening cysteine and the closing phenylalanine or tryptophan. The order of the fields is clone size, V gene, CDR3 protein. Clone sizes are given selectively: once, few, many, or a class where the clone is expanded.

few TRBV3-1 CASSQVVGVEFVHEQYF
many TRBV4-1 CASSHPGTGNTEAFF
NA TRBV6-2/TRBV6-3 CASTLGNGEAFF
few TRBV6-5 CASSYSGTGRTGQYF
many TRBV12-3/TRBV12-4 CASSRGGRELFF
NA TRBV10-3 CAISESILENTEAFF
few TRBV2 CASSAEPVETQYF
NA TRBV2 CASSWTRRETQYF
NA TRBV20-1 CSARDQEGSGNQPQHF
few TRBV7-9 CASSPPDRLYGYTF
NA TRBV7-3 CASSLPQRGAHEQFF
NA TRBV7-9 CASSFGQGATDGYTF
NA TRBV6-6 CATHLGGAKSNQPQHF
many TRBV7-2 CASSSDHIQYF
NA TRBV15 CATSRDPGLAGYNEQFF
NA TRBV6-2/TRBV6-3 CATQEVGELFF
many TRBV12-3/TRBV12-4 CASKPRGDTQYF
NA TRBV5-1 CASSLEGRPEAFF
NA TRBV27 CASSYGTSGGALDTEQFF
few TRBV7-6 CASSRSDTLNSPLHF
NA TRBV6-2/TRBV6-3 CASSPIVSSYNEQFF
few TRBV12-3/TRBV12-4 CASTMGLAGFSEQYF
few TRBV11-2 CASSLNLAGETQYF
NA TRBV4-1 CASSQDPGTLTEAFF
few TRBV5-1 CASSPQSGGYNEQFF
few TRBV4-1 CASSQGGGTGELFF
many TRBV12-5 CASGQWDSNIQYF
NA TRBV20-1 CSWSGQDRNTIYF
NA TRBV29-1 CSVVDRNGYTF
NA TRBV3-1 CASRWTGDPYNEQFF
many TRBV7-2 CASSLWIVNSSNYGYTF
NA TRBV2 CASGERGLAKNIQYF
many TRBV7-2 CASSLAVAGGNEQFF
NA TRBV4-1 CASSRGPGTDTQYF
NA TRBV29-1 CSVKATGSYEQYF
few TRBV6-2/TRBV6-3 CASSPGQDPYGYTF
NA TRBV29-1 CSVVAAGANVLTF
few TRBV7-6 CASSFGTSGGPGDYNEQFF
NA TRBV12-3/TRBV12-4 CASSFPELTENTDTQYF
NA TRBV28 CASSLEADLSYNEQFF
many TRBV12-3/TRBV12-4 CASSLGFPTDTQYF
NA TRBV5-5 CASSLEGQGLDEQYF
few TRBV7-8 CASSLNFEFVGNTIYF
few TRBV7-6 CASSLARLQSMGNTIYF
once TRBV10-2 CASSESRRSEAFF
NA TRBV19 CASSIDSFEQFF
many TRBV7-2 CASSPGASGDTQYF
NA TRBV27 CASSPLASGGAYNEQFF
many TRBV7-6 CASSDDEGGYYNEQFF
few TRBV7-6 CASSSAPVDGYTF
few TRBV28 CASSPEANVLTF
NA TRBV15 CATSRDMGTPANYGYTF
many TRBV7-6 CASSPKGEQDEQYF
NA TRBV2 CASSEGTGGFGELFF
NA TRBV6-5 CASSYGETHQPQHF
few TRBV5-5 CASSSDRTEAFF
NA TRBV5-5 CANSWVGGPNYEQYF
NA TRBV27 CASSPRGLGGNEQFF
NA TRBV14 CASSQVLADGYTF